These T cell receptor beta chains were read from a single sample in a study of T cells in Graves' hyperthyroidism and ophthalmopathy. One entry per CDR3 protein results from TCRdb running MiXCR on the multiplex PCR reads. The sample records some 600,000 distinct CDR3 sequences, roughly 46% being singletons. The sequencing sample was made of peripheral blood or thyroid tissue (not recorded which). The receptors derive from a woman aged 18 to 35 with Graves' hyperthyroidism. The CDR3 runs from the conserved cysteine through the conserved F or W. A D gene is named only where the DNA matches it firmly. Only part of the rows carry a size: once, few, many, or a class if the clone is expanded.

v_gene	abundance	d_gene	j_gene	CDR3aa	CDR3nt
TRBV29-1	many	NA	TRBJ2-6	CSVETSTFSGANVLTF	TGCAGCGTTGAGACGTCGACCTTCTCTGGGGCCAACGTCCTGACTTTC
TRBV7-3	NA	TRBD2	TRBJ2-2	CASSPSGRGTGELFF	TGTGCCAGCAGCCCTAGCGGGAGAGGCACCGGGGAGCTGTTTTTT
TRBV2	NA	TRBD1	TRBJ1-2	CAGGWDSAIEGYTF	TGTGCCGGGGGATGGGACAGCGCTATCGAGGGCTACACCTTC
TRBV7-2	NA	NA	TRBJ1-1	CASSHGYGHQGLNTEAFF	TGTGCCAGCTCACATGGTTATGGACACCAGGGACTGAACACTGAAGCTTTCTTT
TRBV25-1	many	NA	TRBJ1-2	CASSEFGSRRDGYTF	TGTGCCAGCAGTGAATTCGGCTCTCGAAGGGATGGCTACACCTTC
TRBV7-9	few	NA	TRBJ2-7	CASKKGRSYEQYF	TGTGCCAGCAAGAAGGGGCGAAGCTACGAGCAGTACTTC
TRBV6-1	NA	NA	TRBJ1-4	CASNGGGSLTNEKLFF	TGTGCCAGCAACGGAGGAGGGAGTCTGACTAATGAAAAACTGTTTTTT
TRBV2	few	NA	TRBJ1-2	CASSDAGPGQWGYTF	TGTGCCAGCAGTGATGCGGGACCGGGACAATGGGGGTACACCTTC
TRBV24-1	NA	TRBD1	TRBJ2-5	CATSDIGQAGQETQYF	TGTGCCACCAGTGATATCGGACAGGCCGGACAAGAGACCCAGTACTTC
TRBV7-9	NA	NA	TRBJ2-7	CASSSGTVWNEQYF	TGTGCCAGCAGCTCCGGGACGGTCTGGAACGAGCAGTACTTC
TRBV12-3/TRBV12-4	NA	NA	TRBJ2-5	CASTEGTQYF	TGTGCCAGCACCGAGGGGACCCAGTACTTC
TRBV7-9	once	NA	TRBJ2-7	CASTSWEVPYEQCF	TGTGCCAGCACCTCTTGGGAGGTCCCCTACGAGCAGTGCTTC
TRBV7-8	NA	TRBD1	TRBJ1-1	CASSLGGTAAFF	TGTGCCAGCAGCTTAGGGGGGACAGCTGCTTTCTTT
TRBV19	NA	NA	TRBJ2-6	CASSLTSNGANVLTF	TGTGCCAGTAGCCTGACTAGTAATGGGGCCAACGTCCTGACTTTC
TRBV6-5	NA	NA	TRBJ2-7	CASSYSAGQSTYEQYF	TGTGCCAGCAGTTATTCGGCGGGACAGAGCACCTACGAGCAGTACTTC
TRBV29-1	NA	TRBD1	TRBJ2-7	CSVLTGNSYEQYF	TGCAGCGTTTTGACAGGGAACTCCTACGAGCAGTACTTC
TRBV7-2	NA	NA	TRBJ2-7	CASSFITDSYEQYF	TGTGCCAGCAGCTTTATCACAGACTCCTACGAGCAGTACTTC
TRBV5-1	few	NA	TRBJ2-7	CASSVRAPYEQYF	TGCGCCAGCAGCGTCCGGGCCCCCTACGAGCAGTACTTC
TRBV9	few	TRBD2	TRBJ2-5	CASSQRGAGETQYF	TGTGCCAGCAGCCAGCGGGGGGCCGGGGAGACCCAGTACTTC
TRBV5-1	NA	TRBD1	TRBJ1-1	CASSIKTGVTEAFF	TGCGCCAGCAGCATTAAGACAGGGGTGACTGAAGCTTTCTTT
TRBV10-3	NA	NA	TRBJ1-1	CASGTTPPRTEAFF	TGTGCCAGCGGAACGACACCTCCGAGAACTGAAGCTTTCTTT
TRBV2	many	TRBD2	TRBJ2-5	CASSELAGGGETQYF	TGTGCCAGCAGTGAACTCGCGGGAGGCGGGGAGACCCAGTACTTC
TRBV29-1	NA	TRBD1	TRBJ1-2	CSVAKTTGAEDGYTF	TGCAGCGTCGCGAAAACCACAGGGGCGGAGGATGGCTACACCTTC
TRBV24-1	NA	NA	TRBJ1-1	CASSSLENTEAFF	TGTGCCAGCAGTTCGCTCGAGAACACTGAAGCTTTCTTT
TRBV7-9	NA	TRBD1	TRBJ2-7	CASSPRDRSSYGQYF	TGTGCCAGCAGCCCACGGGACAGATCCTCCTACGGGCAGTACTTC
TRBV20-1	NA	NA	TRBJ1-6	CSARVGGQYNSPLHF	TGCAGTGCTAGAGTAGGAGGACAGTATAATTCACCCCTCCACTTT
TRBV29-1	NA	TRBD2	TRBJ2-7	CSVEALGSGEQYF	TGCAGCGTTGAAGCTTTAGGTAGCGGGGAGCAGTACTTC
TRBV15	many	NA	TRBJ2-2	CATTSDSVAGELFF	TGTGCCACCACTAGTGATTCAGTGGCCGGGGAGCTGTTTTTT
TRBV29-1	many	NA	TRBJ2-7	CSVEVVGDEQYF	TGCAGCGTTGAGGTCGTAGGGGACGAGCAGTACTTC
TRBV20-1	once	TRBD2	TRBJ2-7	CSARPPRGVYEQYF	TGCAGTGCTAGGCCCCCCCGGGGGGTCTACGAGCAGTACTTC
TRBV12-3/TRBV12-4	many	NA	TRBJ1-3	CASIGVGNTIYF	TGTGCCAGCATTGGGGTTGGAAACACCATATATTTT
TRBV19	NA	TRBD2	TRBJ2-7	CASSIALAGSYEQYF	TGTGCCAGTAGTATTGCGCTAGCGGGATCCTACGAGCAGTACTTC
TRBV19	NA	TRBD1	TRBJ1-4	CASSMGDSVNEKLFF	TGTGCCAGTAGTATGGGGGACAGCGTTAATGAAAAACTGTTTTTT
TRBV5-1	once	NA	TRBJ1-4	CASSLESGSRDEKLFF	TGCGCCAGCAGCTTGGAGTCAGGGAGTCGGGATGAAAAACTGTTTTTT
TRBV11-2	NA	TRBD1	TRBJ1-2	CASSHTQGNYGYTF	TGTGCCAGCAGCCACACACAGGGGAACTATGGCTACACCTTC
TRBV5-1	many	TRBD1	TRBJ1-1	CASSDRDRGNTEAFF	TGCGCCAGCAGCGACAGGGATAGGGGAAACACTGAAGCTTTCTTT
TRBV9	many	TRBD1	TRBJ1-6	CASSVDGTGSHSPLHF	TGTGCCAGCAGCGTGGATGGGACAGGGAGTCATTCACCCCTCCACTTT
TRBV29-1	NA	TRBD2	TRBJ2-7	CSVPSGDYEQYF	TGCAGCGTTCCAAGCGGGGACTACGAGCAGTACTTC
TRBV20-1	NA	TRBD2	TRBJ2-7	CSARDKASGVNYEQYF	TGCAGTGCTAGAGATAAGGCTAGCGGGGTGAACTACGAGCAGTACTTC
TRBV24-1	NA	NA	TRBJ1-2	CATQGAGGYTF	TGTGCCACCCAGGGTGCGGGTGGCTACACCTTC
TRBV12-3/TRBV12-4	NA	TRBD1	TRBJ2-7	CASSLHGTGDSYEQYF	TGTGCCAGCAGCCTCCACGGGACAGGAGACTCCTACGAGCAGTACTTC
TRBV29-1	NA	NA	TRBJ1-2	CSVSFGQGTTMGYTF	TGCAGCGTCAGCTTCGGCCAGGGGACGACCATGGGCTACACCTTC
TRBV19	few	NA	TRBJ1-5	CASSTQYHSNQPQHF	TGTGCCAGTAGTACTCAGTACCATAGCAATCAGCCCCAGCATTTT
TRBV29-1	NA	NA	TRBJ1-1	CSVAVRGDTEAFF	TGCAGCGTAGCTGTCAGGGGCGACACTGAAGCTTTCTTT
TRBV11-3	NA	NA	TRBJ1-1	CASSQGKVNTEAFF	TGTGCCAGCAGCCAAGGGAAGGTTAACACTGAAGCTTTCTTT